The clone carrying this T cell receptor (beta chain) was seen once. Trimming left V 5 bases short and J 1 base short, with 8 bases between. The CDR3 is 13 residues long. Per the original data handling: Nucleated cell number was recorded as an estimate derived from reference gene primer amplification. Assay: immunoSEQ multiplex PCR; the TCRdb copy retains only in-frame clones and omits some. For V, J and clone size, that table is used; D and trimming come from the DNA. This sample has roughly 80,000 clones, with around 83% found just once. These data originate in a study of blood T cell repertoires in COVID-19. Study as a whole: The United States, Italy and Spain supplied acute and convalescent COVID-19 samples. Nucleic acid was either cDNA or gDNA, and it came from T cells, B-cell-depleted T cells, or PBMCs.

The rearrangement joins TRBV12-3 or TRBV12-4 to TRBJ1-1, with D perhaps matching TRBD1 (6 bases). This TCR came from a human donor in a cohort sampled during active COVID-19. Sequencing used peripheral blood. The CDR3 is CASSMTGNTEAFF. The CDR3 coding sequence is TGTGCCAGCAGTATGACAGGGAACACTGAAGCTTTCTTT.